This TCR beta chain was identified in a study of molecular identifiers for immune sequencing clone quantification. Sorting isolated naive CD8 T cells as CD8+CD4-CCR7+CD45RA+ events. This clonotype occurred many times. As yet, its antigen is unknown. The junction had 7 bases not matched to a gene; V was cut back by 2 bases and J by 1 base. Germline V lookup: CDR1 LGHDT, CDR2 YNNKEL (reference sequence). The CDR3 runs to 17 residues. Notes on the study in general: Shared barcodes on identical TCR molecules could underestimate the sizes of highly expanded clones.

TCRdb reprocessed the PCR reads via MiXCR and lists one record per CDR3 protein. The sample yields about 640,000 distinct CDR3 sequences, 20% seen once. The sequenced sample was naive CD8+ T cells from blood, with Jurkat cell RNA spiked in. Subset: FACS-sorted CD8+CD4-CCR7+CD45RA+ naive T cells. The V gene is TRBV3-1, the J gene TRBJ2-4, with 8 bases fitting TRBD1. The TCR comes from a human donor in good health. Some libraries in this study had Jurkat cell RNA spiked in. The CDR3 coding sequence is TGTGCCAGCAGCCAACACACGGGACAGGACGCCAAAAACATTCAGTACTTC. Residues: CASSQHTGQDAKNIQYF. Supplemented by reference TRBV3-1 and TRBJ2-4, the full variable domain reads DTAVSQTPKYLVTQMGNDKSIKCEQNLGHDTMYWYKQDSKKFLKIMFSYNNKELIINETVPNRFSPKSPDKAHLNLHINSLELGDSAVYFCASSQHTGQDAKNIQYFGAGTRLSVL.